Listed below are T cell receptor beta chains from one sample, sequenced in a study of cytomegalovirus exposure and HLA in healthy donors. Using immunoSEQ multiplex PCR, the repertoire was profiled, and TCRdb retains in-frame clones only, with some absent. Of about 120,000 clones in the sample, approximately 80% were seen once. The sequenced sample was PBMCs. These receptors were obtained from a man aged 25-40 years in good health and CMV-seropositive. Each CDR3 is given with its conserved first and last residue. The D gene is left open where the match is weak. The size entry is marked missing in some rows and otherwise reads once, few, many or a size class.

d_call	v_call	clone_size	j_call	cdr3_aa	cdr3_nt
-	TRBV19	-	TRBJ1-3	CASSMGSSGNTIYF	TGTGCCAGTAGTATGGGGAGCTCTGGAAACACCATATATTTT
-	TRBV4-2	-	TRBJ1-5	CASSPLEGGSQPQHF	TGTGCCAGCAGCCCACTTGAGGGGGGGAGTCAGCCCCAGCATTTT
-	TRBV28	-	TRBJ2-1	CASSLRDLASGQFF	TGTGCCAGCAGTTTACGGGACTTGGCCTCTGGACAGTTCTTC
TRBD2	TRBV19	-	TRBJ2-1	CASSIWGGNNEQFF	TGTGCCAGTAGTATCTGGGGGGGGAACAATGAGCAGTTCTTC
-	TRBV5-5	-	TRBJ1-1	CASSYPGVGTEAFF	TGTGCCAGCAGCTACCCAGGGGTAGGCACTGAAGCTTTCTTT
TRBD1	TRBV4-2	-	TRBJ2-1	CASSQGQGLYNEQFF	TGTGCCAGCAGCCAGGGACAGGGACTCTACAATGAGCAGTTCTTC
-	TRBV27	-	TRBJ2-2	CASSFFPLGNSEGGELFF	TGTGCCAGCAGTTTTTTCCCCCTGGGGAACTCGGAGGGCGGGGAGCTGTTTTTT
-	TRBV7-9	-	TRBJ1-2	CSSSVQGISYGYTF	TGTTCCAGCAGCGTTCAGGGTATAAGCTATGGCTACACCTTC
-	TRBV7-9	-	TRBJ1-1	CSSSFFGAEAFF	TGTTCCAGCAGCTTCTTTGGAGCTGAAGCTTTCTTT
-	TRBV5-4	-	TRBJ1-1	CASSSMGTEAFF	TGTGCCAGCAGCTCGATGGGGACAGAAGCTTTCTTT
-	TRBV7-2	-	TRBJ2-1	CASSLDFRGDNEQFF	TGTGCCAGCAGCTTAGACTTCCGCGGGGACAATGAGCAGTTCTTC
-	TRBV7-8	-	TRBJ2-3	CASSPRASANTQYF	TGTGCCAGCAGCCCCCGTGCTAGCGCGAATACGCAGTATTTT
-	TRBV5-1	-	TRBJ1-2	CASSLEGLESGYTF	TGCGCCAGCAGCTTGGAAGGCCTGGAGTCGGGCTACACCTTC
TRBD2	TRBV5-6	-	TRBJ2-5	CASSISGAQETQYF	TGTGCCAGCAGCATTAGCGGGGCCCAAGAGACCCAGTACTTC
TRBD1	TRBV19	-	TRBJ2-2	CASARQGAGTGELFF	TGTGCCAGTGCCCGGCAGGGGGCAGGGACCGGGGAGCTGTTTTTT
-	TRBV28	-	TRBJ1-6	CASSLSDSPLHF	TGTGCCAGCAGTTTGAGCGATTCACCCCTCCACTTT
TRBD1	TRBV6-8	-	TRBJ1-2	CASGQGGDGYTF	TGTGCCAGCGGACAGGGCGGCGATGGCTACACCTTC
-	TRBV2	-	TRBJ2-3	CASRSIGLTLGDTQYF	TGTGCCAGCAGATCTATAGGACTAACCTTGGGAGATACGCAGTATTTT
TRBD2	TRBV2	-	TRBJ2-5	CAGRLAGEQYF	TGTGCCGGAAGACTAGCGGGGGAGCAGTACTTC
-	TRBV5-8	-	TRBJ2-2	CASSLDGGFAGELFF	TGTGCCAGCAGCTTGGATGGGGGGTTCGCCGGGGAGCTGTTTTTT
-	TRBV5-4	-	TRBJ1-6	CASSSRADNSPLHF	TGTGCCAGCAGCTCCAGGGCCGATAATTCACCCCTCCACTTT
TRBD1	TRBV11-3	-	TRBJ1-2	CASSFDRVYGYTF	TGTGCCAGCAGCTTTGACAGGGTATATGGCTACACCTTC
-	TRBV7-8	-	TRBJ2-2	CASSPPRAGELFF	TGTGCCAGCAGCCCCCCCCGAGCCGGGGAGCTGTTTTTT
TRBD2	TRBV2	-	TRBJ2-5	CASSEVTLAGGVGETQYF	TGTGCCAGCAGTGAAGTGACCCTAGCGGGAGGAGTTGGAGAGACCCAGTACTTC
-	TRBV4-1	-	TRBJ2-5	CASSLDSEETQYF	TGCGCCAGCAGTCTGGACAGCGAAGAGACCCAGTACTTC
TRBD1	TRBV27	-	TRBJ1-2	CASSPRGLEGGYTF	TGTGCCAGCAGCCCCAGGGGGCTGGAAGGTGGCTACACCTTC
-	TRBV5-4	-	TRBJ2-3	CASTPFRPQGSYSTDTQYF	TGTGCCAGCACCCCTTTTCGTCCGCAGGGTTCTTATAGCACAGATACGCAGTATTTT
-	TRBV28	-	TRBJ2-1	CASSFPTADSSYNEQFF	TGTGCCAGCAGTTTCCCCACCGCAGACAGTAGCTACAATGAGCAGTTCTTC
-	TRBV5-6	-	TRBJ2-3	CASSLGLPTDTQYF	TGTGCCAGCAGCTTGGGACTACCCACAGATACGCAGTATTTT
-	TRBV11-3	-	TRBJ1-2	CASSPGDSGGYTF	TGTGCCAGCAGCCCGGGGGACTCTGGGGGCTACACCTTC
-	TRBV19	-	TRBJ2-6	CASGNWGLPGANVLTF	TGTGCCAGTGGAAATTGGGGGCTTCCTGGGGCCAACGTCCTGACTTTC
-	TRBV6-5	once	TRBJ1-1	CASSYSPRVHTEAFF	TGTGCCAGCAGTTACTCCCCCAGGGTTCACACTGAAGCTTTCTTT
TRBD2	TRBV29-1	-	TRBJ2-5	CSVGGASGEETQYF	TGCAGCGTTGGGGGGGCTAGCGGGGAAGAGACCCAGTACTTC
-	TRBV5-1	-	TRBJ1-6	CASSFSPGDSYSPLHF	TGCGCCAGCAGCTTCTCCCCAGGGGATTCCTATTCACCCCTCCACTTT
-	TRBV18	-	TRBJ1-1	CASSSRTARGEAFF	TGTGCCAGCTCATCCCGGACCGCACGGGGAGAAGCTTTCTTT
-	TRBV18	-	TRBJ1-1	CASSRNRVSGTEAFF	TGTGCCAGCTCACGGAACAGGGTAAGCGGCACTGAAGCTTTCTTT
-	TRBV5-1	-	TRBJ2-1	CASSLAREEQFF	TGCGCCAGCAGCTTGGCTCGGGAAGAGCAGTTCTTC
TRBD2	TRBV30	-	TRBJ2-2	CAIREGPNTGELFF	TGTGCAATACGGGAGGGCCCAAACACCGGGGAGCTGTTTTTT
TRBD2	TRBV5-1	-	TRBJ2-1	CASSRAPSGRDHEQFF	TGCGCCAGCAGCCGCGCTCCTAGCGGGAGGGATCATGAGCAGTTCTTC